The clone carrying this T cell receptor beta chain was counted between two and nine times. Its antigen is still unknown. The sample has other DNA sequences that encode this CDR3 too. CDR3 length: 14 residues. Trimming pared 1 base from V and 4 bases from J, leaving 8 bases between. Germline assignment: CDR1 SGHRS and CDR2 YFSETQ. This entry belongs to a study of cytomegalovirus exposure and HLA in healthy donors. Study-wide findings and caveats: According to a subsequent analysis, TCR clusters identified in the first cohort showed a tendency to co-occur across the 110 or so validation repertoires. The classifier reportedly diagnosed cytomegalovirus status with high sensitivity and specificity. A list of 150 to 200 TCR beta chains associated with cytomegalovirus was given.

Using immunoSEQ multiplex PCR, the repertoire was profiled, and TCRdb retains in-frame clones only, with some absent. The sample carries about 200,000 clones, roughly three quarters recorded once. The specimen was PBMCs. The chain uses TRBV5-1 and TRBJ2-2; D might be TRBD1 (5 bases). The sequence was obtained from a woman aged 25-40 years in good health and CMV-seronegative. The CDR3: CASSLRRGTGELFF. The CDR3 nucleotides are TGCGCCAGCAGCTTGCGAAGGGGCACCGGGGAGCTGTTTTTT.